The clone carrying this T cell receptor beta chain was counted many times. This sample is drawn from a study of Graves' ophthalmopathy and Graves' hyperthyroidism. The study amplified TCR beta CDR3 regions using RNA transcripts. HTBI primers served in a first-round RT-PCR, which a second-round multiplex PCR followed. Each CDR3 protein is one row after TCRdb ran MiXCR on the multiplex PCR reads. Of under 800,000 distinct CDR3 sequences listed, about 24% were seen once; the top ten hold approximately 7%. The TCR originated in a woman aged 18-35 years with stable Graves' hyperthyroidism. Some clones in this sample may be carry-over from other donors' samples. The source material was peripheral blood.

CDR3 amino acids: CASSLPGRGRSGNQPQHF. CDR3 in DNA: TGTGCCAGCAGTCTCCCCGGACGGGGCAGGTCCGGGAATCAGCCCCAGCATTTT. The V and J genes are TRBV28 and TRBJ1-5; tentative D call: TRBD1 (5 bases). The CDR3 spans 18 residues. The germline gives CDR1 MDHEN, CDR2 SYDVKM. V was cut by 5 bases and J by 4 bases, with 24 bases left in between.